The clone carrying this T cell receptor (beta chain) has a single count. Its antigen remains unknown. This sample is drawn from a study of blood T cells in healthy people across ages. Study-level points and caveats: Compared with aged donors, long-lived donors showed fewer expanded clones, suggesting selection.

Sample-barcoded 5' priming and a J-beta primer mix drove a second PCR of 7 to 11 cycles. Every cDNA molecule carried a tag from a template-switch adaptor bearing 12 random nucleotides. TCRdb itself ran the 5' RACE reads through MiXCR, one entry per CDR3 protein. The sample lists 1.6 million or so distinct CDR3 sequences; around 36% were seen once. This clonotype was sampled from a woman in her thirties in good health. Sequenced: blood.

The chain's CDR3 is CSARGGQGANNQPQHF. The DNA for the CDR3 is TGCAGTGCCAGGGGGGGACAGGGGGCGAACAATCAGCCCCAGCATTTT. The gene calls are TRBV20-1 and TRBJ1-5, with 12 bases fitting TRBD1. The germline CDR1 and CDR2 sequences are DFQATT and SNEGSKA (reference sequence). The CDR3 has 16 amino acids. The junction had 9 bases not matched to a gene; V was cut back by 6 bases and J by 3 bases.